The present TCR beta chain was sequenced within a study of shared clonotypes between healthy human individuals. Terminally differentiated effector memory CD45RA+ cells were excluded from the naive CD8 cells, which were CD45RO-negative and positively selected for CCR7. Ten or more counts support this clone. Germline-derived CDR1 and CDR2 are SEHNR and FQNEAQ (reference sequence). J lost 3 bases, V lost 7 bases, and 20 bases had no gene match. The CDR3 has 18 amino acids. Here immunoSEQ multiplex PCR was the method, and the copy in TCRdb shows in-frame clones only, minus some. This table has about 2,200,000 clones, approximately 94% appearing once.

The TCR comes from a man between 18 and 35 years old in good health. Some clones in this sample may be carry-over from other donors' samples. This chain links TRBV7-9 with TRBJ2-5, with 7 bases matching TRBD2. The sequenced sample was naive CD8+ T cells from PBMCs. CDR3 DNA sequence: TGTGCCAGCAACCCAAGCCTGAGGGAGGGCCAGATAGAAGAGACCCAGTACTTC. Protein product: CASNPSLREGQIEETQYF.